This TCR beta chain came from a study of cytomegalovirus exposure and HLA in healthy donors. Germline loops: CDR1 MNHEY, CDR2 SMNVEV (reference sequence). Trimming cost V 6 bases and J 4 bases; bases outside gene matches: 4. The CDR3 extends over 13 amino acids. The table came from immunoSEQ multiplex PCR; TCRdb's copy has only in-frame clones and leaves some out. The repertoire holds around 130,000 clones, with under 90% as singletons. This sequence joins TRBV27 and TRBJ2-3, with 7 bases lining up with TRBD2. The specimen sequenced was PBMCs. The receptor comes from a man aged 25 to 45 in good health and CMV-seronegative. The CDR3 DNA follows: TGTGCCAGCAGACAGCGGGGCCCAGATACGCAGTATTTT. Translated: CASRQRGPDTQYF.